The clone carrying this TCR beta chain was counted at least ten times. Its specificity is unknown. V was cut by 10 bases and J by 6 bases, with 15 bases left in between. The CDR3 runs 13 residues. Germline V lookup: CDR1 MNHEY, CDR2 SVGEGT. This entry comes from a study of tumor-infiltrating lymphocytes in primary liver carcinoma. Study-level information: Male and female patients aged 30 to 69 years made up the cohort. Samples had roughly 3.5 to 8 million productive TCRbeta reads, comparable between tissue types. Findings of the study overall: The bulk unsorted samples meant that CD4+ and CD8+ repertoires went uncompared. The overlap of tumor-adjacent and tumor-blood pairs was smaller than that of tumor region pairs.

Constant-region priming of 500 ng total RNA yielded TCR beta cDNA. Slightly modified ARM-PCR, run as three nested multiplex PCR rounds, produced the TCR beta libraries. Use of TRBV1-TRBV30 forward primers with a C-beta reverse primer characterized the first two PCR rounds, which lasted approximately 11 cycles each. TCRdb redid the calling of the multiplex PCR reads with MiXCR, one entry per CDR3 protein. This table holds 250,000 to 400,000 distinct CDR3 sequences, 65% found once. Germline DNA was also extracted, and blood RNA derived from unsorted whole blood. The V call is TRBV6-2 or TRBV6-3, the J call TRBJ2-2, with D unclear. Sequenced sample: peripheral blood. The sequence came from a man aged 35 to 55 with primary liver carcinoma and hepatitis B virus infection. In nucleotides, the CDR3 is TGTGCCACTTCCCACCGGAGCCCCGGGGAGCTGTTTTTT. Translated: CATSHRSPGELFF.